What follows are 8 T cell receptor beta chains derived from one specimen sequenced in a study of Graves' ophthalmopathy and Graves' hyperthyroidism. TCR beta CDR3 amplification used RNA transcripts. After a first-round RT-PCR with HTBI primers, a second-round multiplex PCR was run. TCRdb reprocessed the multiplex PCR reads with MiXCR, giving one entry per CDR3 protein. Of 900,000 to 1,200,000 distinct CDR3 sequences listed, about two fifths are singletons. Sequenced input: peripheral blood or thyroid tissue (not recorded which). Every receptor here comes from an adult man with Graves' hyperthyroidism.

This clonotype occurred many times. This sequence joins TRBV12-3 or TRBV12-4 and TRBJ2-5, with a tentative D call TRBD1 (5 bases). V gave up 3 bases and J gave up 1 base, with 6 bases separating them. There are 13 residues in the CDR3. For the CDR3, the DNA is TGTGCCAGCAGTTTTACAGGCCAAGAGACCCAGTACTTC. It translates to CASSFTGQETQYF.

The chain employs TRBV19 and TRBJ1-1, with D tentatively TRBD1 (6 bases). V was clipped by 5 bases and J by 3 bases, with 16 bases between them. Germline values: CDR1 LNHDA, CDR2 SQIVND (reference sequence). The CDR3 is 15 amino acids. The CDR3 spells CASSGLQGRDTEAFF. The CDR3 DNA sequence: TGTGCCAGTAGTGGATTACAGGGTAGGGACACTGAAGCTTTCTTT.

This clonotype occurred many times. V usage is TRBV9 and J usage is TRBJ2-7; 7 bases are a match to TRBD1. J gave up 4 bases and V 0 bases, and 7 bases lay outside the gene matches. This CDR3 is built from 15 residues. Germline V gives CDR1 SGDLS, CDR2 YYNGEE. CDR3 DNA: TGTGCCAGCAGCGTAGGACAGGGAGAACCTTACGAGCAGTACTTC. Residues: CASSVGQGEPYEQYF.

Comments on this clonotype: The conserved final phenylalanine or tryptophan is absent from the CDR3, which likely points to a read error. The DNA is left out, because the CDR3 cannot be placed on it with certainty; the CDR3 is given as TCRdb lists it. This chain uses TRBV6-9 with TRBJ2-6; the D call TRBD2 from the table was never checked on the DNA. Germline-derived CDR1 and CDR2 are MNHGY and SVAAGI. 9 amino acids form the CDR3, both terminal residues included. Here the CDR3 reads CASRPGLKP.

This chain links TRBV20-1 with TRBJ1-1, with 9 bases identical to TRBD1. Unmatched junction bases numbered 8, after V lost 2 bases and J lost 1 base. Germline V lookup: CDR1 DFQATT, CDR2 SNEGSKA (reference sequence). The CDR3 is 16 residues long. The CDR3 nucleotides read TGCAGTGCTAGAACTACAGGGGGCGCCTGGAACACTGAAGCTTTCTTT. Translation gives CSARTTGGAWNTEAFF.

In this sample, this clonotype turned up once. The chain has TRBV29-1 and TRBJ1-1; the D gene is possibly TRBD1 (6 bases). Germline values: CDR1 SQVTM, CDR2 ANQGSEA. The V end was cut by 7 bases, the J end by 4 bases, with 16 bases between. The CDR3 sequence is 13 residues long. The CDR3 sequence: CSAEGGAVTEAFF. CDR3 DNA: TGCAGCGCCGAGGGGGGCGCCGTCACTGAAGCTTTCTTT.

The rearrangement joins TRBV7-3 to TRBJ2-2; no definite D call. Germline V CDR1 and CDR2: SGHTA, FQGTGA. This CDR3 has 13 amino acids. With 6 bases removed from V and 6 bases from J, the gap between germline ends came to 11 bases. The CDR3 is CASSFSSAGELFF. The CDR3 nucleotides are TGTGCCAGCAGTTTTTCGAGCGCCGGGGAGCTGTTTTTT.

A few counts support this clonotype. The chain combines TRBV19 with TRBJ1-2; the D gene is possibly TRBD1 (5 bases). V lost 7 bases to trimming and J lost 0 bases, with 27 bases between them. CDR3 length: 19 amino acids. Germline loops: CDR1 LNHDA, CDR2 SQIVND (reference sequence). The CDR3: CASTLLGREGDPANYGYTF. CDR3 sequence (DNA): TGTGCCAGTACCCTCCTCGGACGGGAAGGGGACCCAGCTAACTATGGCTACACCTTC.